This T cell receptor beta chain was documented in a study of T cells in Graves' hyperthyroidism and ophthalmopathy. Clinical symptoms, serum thyroxine and TRAb, thyroid ultrasound and orbital computed tomography together formed the diagnostic basis. RNA transcripts yielded amplified TCR beta CDR3 regions. First-round RT-PCR with HTBI primers amplified the TCR CDR3 region. TCRdb recomputed calls from the multiplex PCR reads with MiXCR, one row per CDR3 protein. The profile shows around 520,000 distinct CDR3 sequences, 12% to 15% of them singletons. Germline CDR1 and CDR2: SEHNR and FQNEAQ (reference sequence). The CDR3 contains 10 residues. Trimming took off 8 bases at V and 15 bases at J, with 13 bases between the two ends. In its sample, this clonotype was seen a few times.

This clonotype originated in a woman aged 35 to 49 with Graves' hyperthyroidism. Sample: blood. This chain links TRBV7-9 with TRBJ1-4; maybe TRBD1 (6 bases). CDR3 coding DNA: TGTGCCAGCGGCCGGGACACATTGTTTTTT. As protein: CASGRDTLFF. Full variable domain (remainder filled in from reference TRBV7-9 and TRBJ1-4): DTGVSQNPRHKITKRGQNVTFRCDPISEHNRLYWYRQTLGQGPEFLTYFQNEAQLEKSRLLSDRFSAERPKGSFSTLEIQRTEQGDSAMYLCASGRDTLFFGSGTQLSVL.